This T cell receptor (beta chain) was identified in a study of blood T cell repertoires in COVID-19. Whole-study context: T cells, B-cell-depleted T cells, or PBMCs provided the cDNA or gDNA that served as material.

Authors' methods: From reference gene primer amplification, estimates of nucleated cell counts were derived. The assay was immunoSEQ multiplex PCR, and TCRdb's table has in-frame clones only and misses some. The V and J calls and clone size were taken over from that table, and D and trimming were inferred from the DNA. The table includes just under 250,000 clones, 80% to 90% detected once. Living in about two dozen US areas, the participants were between about 18 and 100 years of age. The CDR3 is 15 residues long. V lost 4 bases and J lost 4; bases outside the gene matches: 6. Germline lookup yields CDR1 SGDLS and CDR2 YYNGEE.

This receptor was obtained from a woman in her twenties or thirties who had recovered from COVID-19. Sequencing input: PBMCs or T cells enriched from blood (not recorded which). The rearrangement joins TRBV9 to TRBJ1-4; 8 nucleotides match TRBD1. CDR3 DNA: TGTGCCAGCAGCTCTAAACAGGGGGTTAATGAAAAACTGTTTTTT. Amino acid sequence: CASSSKQGVNEKLFF.